This T cell receptor (beta chain) was sequenced for a study of regulatory T cells in long-lasting Graves disease. Study-level points and caveats: Among samples with persistent disease, TRBV28, TRBJ1-2 and TRBJ2-5 were favored.

This sample's time point: newly diagnosed GD, antithyroid drugs for less than 3 months. With RNA extracted from PBMCs as input, the TCR library was made. It was American Thyroid Association guidelines that determined Graves' disease diagnosis. This clonotype was counted between two and nine times. Its antigen is not identified. CDR1 is DFQATT, CDR2 SNEGSKA, per germline (reference sequence). With V trimmed by 1 base and J by 5 bases, 8 bases remained unmatched. The CDR3 extends over 15 amino acids. In building TCR beta libraries, iRepertoire HTBI primers were used together with Arm-PCR of CDR3 regions. TCRdb passed the multiplex PCR reads through MiXCR, listing each CDR3 protein once. Of some 600,000 distinct CDR3 sequences listed, about 16% are singletons. These records were also assigned to another study, of T cells in Graves' hyperthyroidism and ophthalmopathy. Per that study: During a first-round RT-PCR of the TCR CDR3, the HTBI primer set was used. Most thyroid clonotypes with frequency above 0.001 were detected in blood.

The sequence was collected from a man aged 18 to 29 with Graves disease. The genes are TRBV20-1 and TRBJ1-1; 9 nucleotides line up with TRBD1. The material was peripheral blood mononuclear cells (PBMCs), obtained at new diagnosis, from a patient treated with antithyroid drugs. The DNA for the CDR3 is TGCAGTGCTAGAGTGAGGACAGGGGTTAGGACTGAAGCTTTCTTT. This translates into CSARVRTGVRTEAFF.